This T cell receptor (beta chain) was sequenced in a study of T cells in Graves' hyperthyroidism and ophthalmopathy. The overall study: Peripheral blood samples were taken at initial diagnosis, prior to any treatment.

This clonotype has ten or more counts. As yet, its antigen is unknown. From around 11 ml of fresh peripheral blood, PBMCs were isolated. Overall study results and limits: Onset of ophthalmopathy came a median about 6.5 months after the model predicted it.

TCR beta CDR3 region amplification was performed from RNA transcripts. Primed by the HTBI set, a first-round RT-PCR was run on the TCR CDR3. TCRdb re-derived calls from the multiplex PCR reads in MiXCR, one entry per CDR3 protein. The sample contains roughly 300,000 distinct CDR3 sequences, 20% to 25% of which appear only once. Germline V gene sequence: CDR1 LGHDT, CDR2 YNNKEL (reference sequence). The CDR3 is made up of 14 amino acids. The V gene end was trimmed by 6 bases and the J gene end by 1 base; junction bases not matched to a gene: 5. V gene TRBV3-1 combines with J gene TRBJ1-1; 7 bases align to TRBD1. Sequencing input: blood. This receptor was taken from a man aged 35 to 55 with Graves' hyperthyroidism that later progressed to Graves' ophthalmopathy. The CDR3 loop is CASRPGQRNTEAFF. The CDR3 DNA reads TGTGCCAGCAGACCGGGACAGAGGAACACTGAAGCTTTCTTT.